This TCR beta chain was observed in a study of T-cell reconstitution after alpha-beta-depleted transplantation in children. This clonotype was seen repeatedly, ten times or more. Its cognate antigen is unknown. A library of TCRbeta sequences, prepared with unique molecular identifiers, was generated. TCRdb itself ran the PCR reads through MiXCR, one entry per CDR3 protein. Here the sample spans 220,000 or so distinct CDR3 sequences, around 7.8% being singletons. Between the trimmed V and J ends, which lost 9 bases and 3 bases, there was a span of 23 bases. The CDR3 spans 16 residues. Germline loops: CDR1 SGHRS, CDR2 YFSETQ. Findings of the study overall: By about two months after transplant, alpha-beta T cells reportedly arose from several hundred graft clones that had expanded. A year had passed since transplant, and T-cell counts and diversity by then came mostly from newly produced T cells. Day-60 TCRbeta diversity that was high in some patients was derived from surviving recipient T cells and thymic progenitors.

The sequencing used PBMCs, mostly from graft donor cells, collected 180 days after TCRalphabeta/CD19-depleted stem cell transplant. The chain employs TRBV5-1 and TRBJ2-3; D perhaps matches TRBD1 (5 bases). The receptor was isolated from a male patient between 10 and 17 years old who had a stem cell transplant for acute lymphoblastic leukemia, so the T cells may come from the graft donor. The CDR3 sequence is CATSVLASQGTDTQYF. The CDR3 DNA reads as TGCGCCACCTCCGTTCTGGCCTCCCAGGGTACAGATACGCAGTATTTT.